The clone carrying this T cell receptor (beta chain) showed up just a few times. The antigen is not known. This CDR3 is built from 14 residues. Trimming shortened V by 4 bases and J by 6 bases, and 14 bases separated the two germline ends. The germline V gene has CDR1 LGHNA and CDR2 YSLEER. The record originates from a study of T cells after yellow fever vaccination. Study summary: The authors prepared low-cell-number fractions using SMART-Seq v4 Ultra Low Input.

Study conclusions and caveats: Post-booster samples contained most primary-vaccination clones (more than 95% CD4, 88% CD8). Though weaker, the secondary response peaked faster, on day 5 versus 15.

TCRdb re-derived calls from the 5' RACE reads in MiXCR, one entry per CDR3 protein. Of around 120,000 distinct CDR3 sequences listed, around 15% were seen once; the top ten hold 43%. The sequences come from CD8+ T cells sorted from PBMCs, collected 5 days after the yellow fever booster vaccination. V usage is TRBV4-3 and J usage is TRBJ2-3; D is perhaps TRBD1 or TRBD2 (5 bases each). This receptor was obtained from a man between 18 and 29 years old who received the YFV17D yellow fever vaccine. The chain's CDR3 is CASSRGPRQDTQYF. CDR3 sequence (DNA): TGCGCCAGCAGCCGGGGACCCCGGCAGGATACGCAGTATTTT.